These 15 T cell receptor beta chains were sequenced from one sample in a study of early T cells in non-severe SARS-CoV-2 infection. TCRdb passed the 5' RACE reads through MiXCR, listing each CDR3 protein once. The sample has 35,000 or so distinct CDR3 sequences; about 4.7% are singletons. The material sequenced was whole blood. The receptors originated from an adult who was a healthcare worker with PCR-confirmed SARS-CoV-2 infection or an uninfected control (not recorded which).

V and J are TRBV28 and TRBJ1-1; D ambiguous. The CDR3 is 12 amino acids. V lost 6 bases and J 5 bases, leaving 10 bases between the germline ends. Per germline, CDR1 MDHEN and CDR2 SYDVKM. The CDR3 sequence is CASSIPKTEAFF. CDR3 bases: TGTGCCAGCAGCATTCCGAAGACTGAAGCTTTCTTT.

This clonotype was seen ten or more times. The chain joins TRBV5-5 to TRBJ1-3; TRBD1 is a possible D gene (5 bases). The CDR3 sequence is 17 residues long. Looked up from germline, CDR1 is SGHKS and CDR2 is YYEKEE (reference sequence). Trimming pared 4 bases from V and 0 bases from J, leaving 17 bases between. The CDR3 DNA reads as TGTGCCAGCAGCGATCTAAGACAGCGAACCTCTGGAAACACCATATATTTT. This translates into CASSDLRQRTSGNTIYF.

This clonotype was seen many times. The rearrangement joins TRBV12-3 or TRBV12-4 to TRBJ1-1, with unresolved D. This CDR3 is built from 13 residues. Trimming left V 4 bases short and J 1 base short, with 7 bases between. CDR3 amino acids: CASSWGTNTEAFF. Written as DNA, the CDR3 is TGTGCCAGCAGTTGGGGAACGAACACTGAAGCTTTCTTT.

The chain uses TRBV3-1 and TRBJ2-2; D remains ambiguous. The CDR3 totals 16 residues. Trimming pared 0 bases from V and 3 bases from J, leaving 11 bases between. Germline CDR1 reads LGHDT; CDR2 reads YNNKEL (reference sequence). In DNA, the CDR3 is TGTGCCAGCAGCCAAGATAGGACGGGTTACACCGGGGAGCTGTTTTTT. This sequence encodes CASSQDRTGYTGELFF. Looking up the rest from reference TRBV3-1 and TRBJ2-2 gives the full variable domain: DTAVSQTPKYLVTQMGNDKSIKCEQNLGHDTMYWYKQDSKKFLKIMFSYNNKELIINETVPNRFSPKSPDKAHLNLHINSLELGDSAVYFCASSQDRTGYTGELFFGEGSRLTVL.

The V gene is TRBV7-9, the J gene TRBJ2-1, with 7 bases matching TRBD2. After removal of 5 bases from V and 0 bases from J, the junction contained 7 bases not matched to a gene. Germline CDR1 SEHNR, CDR2 FQNEAQ (reference sequence). The CDR3 extends over 16 amino acids. CDR3 loop: CASSGPAGASYNEQFF. The CDR3 DNA is TGTGCCAGCAGCGGCCCCGCGGGAGCCTCCTACAATGAGCAGTTCTTC.

In its sample, this clonotype was seen many times. The rearrangement uses TRBV28 and TRBJ1-5; D is unclear. Trimming took 6 bases from V and 4 from J, leaving 7 bases between them. CDR3 length equals 12 residues. Germline V gene lookup returns CDR1 MDHEN and CDR2 SYDVKM. CDR3 in DNA: TGTGCCAGCAGCAATCCGAATCAGCCCCAGCATTTT. Amino acids: CASSNPNQPQHF.

This clonotype was seen at least ten times. V usage is TRBV7-8 and J usage is TRBJ2-1; tentative D call: TRBD2 (5 bases). The V gene lost 1 base and the J gene lost 4 bases, with 14 bases spanning the gap. The germline V gene has CDR1 SGHVS and CDR2 FQNEAQ. This CDR3 has 16 residues. The CDR3 DNA follows: TGTGCCAGCAGCTTAGACGGAGGCCCCCCTTACAATGAGCAGTTCTTC. Its protein is CASSLDGGPPYNEQFF.

The chain uses TRBV5-1 and TRBJ1-6, with TRBD1 matching 11 bases. CDR3 length equals 14 residues. Germline CDR1 SGHRS, CDR2 YFSETQ. V lost 4 bases to trimming and J lost 9 bases; unmatched junction nucleotides: 3. The CDR3, as DNA: TGCGCCAGCAGCCCGGACAGGGGGCCTTCACCCCTCCACTTT. Its translation: CASSPDRGPSPLHF.

This clonotype was found many times. The chain employs TRBV5-6 and TRBJ1-1, with D perhaps TRBD1 (5 bases). CDR3 length: 17 amino acids. Looked up from germline, CDR1 is SGHDT and CDR2 is YYEEEE. V shed 3 bases and J shed 0 bases, with 18 bases lying between them. The DNA of the CDR3 is TGTGCCAGCAGCTACCTCGGGAGGGGAAGTATGAACACTGAAGCTTTCTTT. It encodes CASSYLGRGSMNTEAFF.

This clonotype occurred a few times. The J gene is TRBJ2-1, the V gene TRBV10-3; the match to TRBD2 covers 11 bases. The CDR3 runs to 13 residues. J was trimmed by 6 bases and V by 10 bases; bases with no gene match: 5. Germline assignment: CDR1 ENHRY and CDR2 SYGVKD. The CDR3 DNA reads TGTGCCACTACTAGCGGGGGAACCAATGAGCAGTTCTTC. It codes for CATTSGGTNEQFF.

This clonotype came up a few times. This chain connects TRBV6-6 to TRBJ1-4; TRBD1 might be the D (5 bases). V gave up 6 bases and J gave up 5 bases, with 13 bases separating them. CDR1 and CDR2 from the germline V gene are MNHNY and SVGAGI (reference sequence). This CDR3 spans 14 amino acids. The CDR3 spells CASRTPGGNEKLFF. CDR3 DNA: TGTGCCAGCAGGACTCCCGGGGGGAATGAAAAACTGTTTTTT.

This clonotype has a count of ten or more. The J gene is TRBJ2-3, the V gene TRBV6-5; weak D call: TRBD1 (6 bases). The CDR3 is 16 residues long. Germline loops: CDR1 MNHEY, CDR2 SVGAGI. The V and J ends lost 0 bases and 0 bases respectively, with 10 bases between them. The CDR3 DNA reads as TGTGCCAGCAGTTACTCGACAGGACCGAGCACAGATACGCAGTATTTT. Residues: CASSYSTGPSTDTQYF.

A word on this clonotype: A much larger clone lies one base from this, so it may be a read error. V usage is TRBV7-9 and J usage is TRBJ2-5; maybe TRBD1 (6 bases). Germline V gene lookup returns CDR1 SEHNR and CDR2 FQNEAQ (reference sequence). The CDR3 spans 14 residues. In DNA, the CDR3 is TGTGTCAGCAGCTTATCCAGGGGACAAGAGACCCAGTACTTC. This translates into CVSSLSRGQETQYF.

This clonotype was picked up many times. The V and J genes are TRBV27 and TRBJ2-1; 9 bases align to TRBD1. The CDR3 length is 15 residues. Germline V gene data show CDR1 as MNHEY and CDR2 as SMNVEV (reference sequence). The V segment lost 4 bases and the J segment 3 bases; nucleotides outside the gene matches: 4. In nucleotides, the CDR3 is TGTGCCAGCAGTTACTCGGACAGGGGCTACAATGAGCAGTTCTTC. It is translated as CASSYSDRGYNEQFF.

The table lists this clonotype with many counts. The chain has TRBV12-3 or TRBV12-4 and TRBJ1-4, with D tentatively TRBD1 (5 bases). The V end was cut by 5 bases, the J end by 4 bases, with 8 bases between. CDR3 length equals 13 residues. The CDR3 bases are TGTGCCAGCAGTCTGACAGATAATGAAAAACTGTTTTTT. This encodes CASSLTDNEKLFF.